What follows are 9 T cell receptor beta chains derived from one specimen sequenced in a study of blood T cells in healthy people across ages. Alongside a J-beta primer mix, a sample-barcoded 5' primer served in a second PCR lasting about 7 to 11 cycles. TCRdb independently ran MiXCR on the 5' RACE reads; one entry per CDR3 protein. This sample has some 1.6 million distinct CDR3 sequences, with about 32% found just once. The sequencing sample was made of blood. Receptor source: a woman under 40 in good health.

This clonotype was counted only a few times. This chain uses TRBV10-3 with TRBJ1-1, with D uncertain. V was clipped by 3 bases and J by 6 bases, with 14 bases between them. The CDR3 covers 14 residues. CDR1 ENHRY and CDR2 SYGVKD come from the germline V gene. The CDR3 nucleotides read TGTGCCATCAGTGAAAGAGCCCAACTCCCTGAAGCTTTCTTT. This translates into CAISERAQLPEAFF.

The chain uses TRBV4-1 and TRBJ2-7, with TRBD1 identical over 7 bases. There are 16 residues in the CDR3. Trimming cost V 3 bases and J 1 base; bases outside gene matches: 9. Germline CDR1 and CDR2: MGHRA and YSYEKL. CDR3 coding DNA: TGCGCCAGCAGCCACACCTCCGGGACAGTATCCTACGAGCAGTACTTC. Its protein product is CASSHTSGTVSYEQYF.

The CDR3 reads CASGEAGGAGADTQYF. The CDR3 nucleotides read TGTGCCAGCGGGGAAGCGGGGGGCGCGGGTGCAGATACGCAGTATTTT. The chain has TRBV3-1 and TRBJ2-3, with 9 bases lining up with TRBD2. Looked up from germline, CDR1 is LGHDT and CDR2 is YNNKEL (reference sequence). The CDR3 sequence is 16 residues long. With V trimmed by 8 bases and J by 4 bases, 13 bases remained unmatched.

Details on this clonotype: The junction does not match germline at one end; this may be a read error. V is TRBV28 and J is TRBJ2-1; 14 bases map to TRBD2. This CDR3 has 16 residues. CDR1 is MDHEN and CDR2 is SYDVKM in the germline V gene. CDR3 sequence: CASSWGLAGENNGQFF. Here the CDR3 DNA reads TGTGCCAGCAGTTGGGGACTAGCGGGGGAGAACAATGGGCAGTTCTTC.

V is TRBV20-1 and J is TRBJ2-7; TRBD1 or TRBD2 may be the D gene (6 bases each). Germline values: CDR1 DFQATT, CDR2 SNEGSKA (reference sequence). CDR3 size: 16 residues. V was clipped by 6 bases and J by 2 bases, with 23 bases between them. CDR3 amino acids: CSAEGVAVISTYEQYF. The CDR3 DNA is TGCAGTGCCGAGGGGGTAGCGGTGATAAGTACCTACGAGCAGTACTTC.

This clonotype was counted many times. The rearrangement joins TRBV11-2 to TRBJ2-6; D is possibly TRBD2 (6 bases). Trimming pared 5 bases from V and 3 bases from J, leaving 8 bases between. This CDR3 is built from 14 residues. In germline, CDR1 is SGHAT, CDR2 FQNNGV. The CDR3 region has the DNA TGTGCCAGCAGCCCGGGGGTTGGGGCCAACGTCCTGACTTTC. Its translation: CASSPGVGANVLTF.

The V gene is TRBV27, the J gene TRBJ2-7; maybe TRBD1 (6 bases). Between the trimmed V and J ends, which lost 6 bases and 7 bases, there was a span of 22 bases. The CDR3 sequence is 15 residues long. Per germline, CDR1 MNHEY and CDR2 SMNVEV (reference sequence). In nucleotides, the CDR3 is TGTGCCAGCAGAAGTAAACAGGGTGGTTTTGAAGAGCAGTACTTC. Its protein is CASRSKQGGFEEQYF.

This chain joins TRBV18 and TRBJ2-5, with D tentatively TRBD1 or TRBD2 (5 bases each). Germline V gene sequence: CDR1 KGHSH, CDR2 LQKENI. Trimming removed 3 bases at V and 5 bases at J, with 16 bases between. This CDR3 has 15 residues. CDR3 protein: CASSPGEGRGETQYF. The CDR3 DNA sequence: TGTGCCAGCTCACCGGGAGAGGGGCGTGGGGAGACCCAGTACTTC.

The chain is built from TRBV12-3 or TRBV12-4 and TRBJ2-1; possible D gene TRBD2, 6 bases. This CDR3 spans 18 amino acids. V shed 7 bases and J shed 6 bases, with 28 bases lying between them. The CDR3 DNA sequence: TGTGCCAGCAATCTTGGTCTGAACTCTAGAGCGGGCTGCAATGAGCAGTTCTTC. This codes for CASNLGLNSRAGCNEQFF.